This T cell receptor beta chain derives from a study of PD-1 blockade in classical Hodgkin lymphoma. At the level of the study: Intravenous infusions of nivolumab 3 mg/kg reached patients every 2 weeks. The study's findings and limits: Complete responders matched newly diagnosed patients in baseline diversity. Newly diagnosed patients reportedly trailed healthy donors in baseline TCR diversity.

Every one of the patients relapsed after autologous stem cell transplantation (brentuximab vedotin exposure was variable). This CDR3 is built from 13 residues. The germline gives CDR1 LNHDA, CDR2 SQIVND (reference sequence). V dropped 1 base and J dropped 2 bases, with 3 bases sitting between them. Repertoires were generated with immunoSEQ multiplex PCR, while TCRdb's copy carries only in-frame clones and drops some. The sample yields more than 90,000 clones, about four fifths seen once. With respect to this clone: Antigen: not known.

This chain joins TRBV19 and TRBJ2-1; D not resolved. The source of this sequence is a human donor with classical Hodgkin lymphoma. The sequenced sample was peripheral blood mononuclear cells (PBMCs), obtained before the second cycle of nivolumab. The CDR3 spells CASSIGTYNEQFF. Written as DNA, the CDR3 is TGTGCCAGTAGTATAGGTACCTACAATGAGCAGTTCTTC.